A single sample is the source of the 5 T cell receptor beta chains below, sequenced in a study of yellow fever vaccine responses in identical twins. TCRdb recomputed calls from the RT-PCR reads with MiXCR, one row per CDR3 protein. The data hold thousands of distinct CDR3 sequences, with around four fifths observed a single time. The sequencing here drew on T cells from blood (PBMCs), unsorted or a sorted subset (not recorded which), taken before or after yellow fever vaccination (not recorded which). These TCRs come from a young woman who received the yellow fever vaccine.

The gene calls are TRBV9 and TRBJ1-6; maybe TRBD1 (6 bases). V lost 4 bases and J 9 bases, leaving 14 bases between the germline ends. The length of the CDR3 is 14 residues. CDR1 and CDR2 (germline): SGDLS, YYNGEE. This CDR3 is CASSLRGEGSPLHF. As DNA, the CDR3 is TGTGCCAGCAGCCTCAGGGGTGAGGGTTCACCCCTCCACTTT.

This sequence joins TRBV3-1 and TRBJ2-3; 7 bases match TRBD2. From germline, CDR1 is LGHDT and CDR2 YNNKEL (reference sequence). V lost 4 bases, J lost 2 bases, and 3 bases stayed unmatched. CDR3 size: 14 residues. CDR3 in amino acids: CASSREGFTDTQYF. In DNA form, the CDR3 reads TGTGCCAGCAGCCGGGAGGGCTTCACAGATACGCAGTATTTT.

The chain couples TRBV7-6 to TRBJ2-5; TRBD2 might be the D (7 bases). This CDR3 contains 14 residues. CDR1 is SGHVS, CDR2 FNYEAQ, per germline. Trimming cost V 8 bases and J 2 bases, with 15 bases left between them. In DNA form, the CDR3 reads TGTGCCAGCCCTCAGGAGGGGGGGCAAGAGACCCAGTACTTC. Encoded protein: CASPQEGGQETQYF.

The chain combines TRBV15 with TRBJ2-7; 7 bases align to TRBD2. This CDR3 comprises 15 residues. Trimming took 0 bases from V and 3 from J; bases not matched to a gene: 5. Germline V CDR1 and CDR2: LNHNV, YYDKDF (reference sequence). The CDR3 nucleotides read TGTGCCACCAGCAGAGATCGGGGGGTTATCTACGAGCAGTACTTC. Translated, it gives CATSRDRGVIYEQYF.

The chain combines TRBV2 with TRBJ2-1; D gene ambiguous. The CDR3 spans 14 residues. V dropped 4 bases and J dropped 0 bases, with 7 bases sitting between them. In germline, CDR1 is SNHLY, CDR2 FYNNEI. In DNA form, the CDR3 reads TGTGCCAGCAGTGGGGCTGACTCCTACAATGAGCAGTTCTTC. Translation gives CASSGADSYNEQFF.